The clone carrying this T cell receptor beta chain is medium-sized within its sample. The target antigen is unknown. One end of the junction does not line up with germline, which may come from a read error. This entry is derived from a study of T cells in localized non-small cell lung cancer. Study-level results: Uninvolved adjacent lung had the highest recorded T cell clonality, with tumor below it.

Repertoires were generated with immunoSEQ multiplex PCR, while TCRdb's copy carries only in-frame clones and drops some. The data contain 2,000 to 2,500 clones, roughly a quarter of them singletons. This CDR3 comprises 13 residues. Germline V gene data show CDR1 as SGHTA and CDR2 as FQGNSA. This sequence originates from a woman between 35 and 75 years old with stage II lung adenocarcinoma. The chain links TRBV7-2 to TRBJ1-2, with TRBD1 identical over 8 bases. Material: lung tumor tissue, obtained before any cancer treatment. DNA of the CDR3: TGTGCCAGAAGCTCAGGGGGCGACTATGGCTACACCTTC. Its translation is CARSSGGDYGYTF.